Shown below are 8 T cell receptor beta chains from a single sample sequenced in a study of T cell responses to AZD1222 COVID-19 vaccine. Assay used: immunoSEQ multiplex PCR; TCRdb lists only in-frame clones, some missing. Among some 150,000 clones, around 90% were seen once, and the ten largest hold about 1.8%. The sample in question was peripheral blood, obtained 28 days after the second AZD1222 dose. The receptors were gathered from an adult who received the AZD1222 COVID-19 vaccine.

This chain links TRBV27 with TRBJ2-2, with TRBD2 matching 9 bases. Germline lookup yields CDR1 MNHEY and CDR2 SMNVEV (reference sequence). Trimming removed 5 bases from V and 4 bases from J; junction bases left unmatched: 2. The CDR3 spans 14 residues. CDR3 in amino acids: CASSPGLATGELFF. The CDR3 DNA reads TGTGCCAGCAGTCCGGGACTAGCCACCGGGGAGCTGTTTTTT.

This rearrangement joins TRBV6-2 or TRBV6-3 to TRBJ1-5; D remains unclear. Germline V gene sequence: CDR1 MNHEY, CDR2 SVGEGT. The CDR3 consists of 14 residues. The V and J ends lost 0 bases and 4 bases respectively, with 7 bases between them. The CDR3, as DNA: TGTGCCAGCAGTTACTCGGACGGGAATCAGCCCCAGCATTTT. Protein: CASSYSDGNQPQHF.

The V and J genes are TRBV2 and TRBJ1-6; the D is unclear. The CDR3 consists of 15 residues. Trimming cost V 7 bases and J 7 bases, with 17 bases left between them. CDR1 is SNHLY, CDR2 FYNNEI, per germline. The CDR3 DNA sequence: TGTGCCAGCACAGACTTACTCCCACAAAATTCACCCCTCCACTTT. It translates to CASTDLLPQNSPLHF.

The rearrangement links TRBV11-2 to TRBJ2-1; a possible D gene is TRBD2 (6 bases). Trimming removed 9 bases at V and 5 bases at J, with 14 bases between. Germline CDR1 is SGHAT and CDR2 is FQNNGV. The CDR3 spans 13 residues. CDR3 DNA sequence: TGTGCCAGTTGGGACTCCTTAAACAATGAGCAGTTCTTC. Amino acid sequence: CASWDSLNNEQFF.

This chain uses TRBV7-2 with TRBJ2-4; D gene uncertain. From germline, CDR1 is SGHTA and CDR2 FQGNSA. CDR3 length equals 15 residues. Trimming removed 3 bases at V and 1 base at J, with 10 bases between. CDR3 coding DNA: TGTGCCAGCAGCTTTTACGAACTTGCCAAAAACATTCAGTACTTC. Translated: CASSFYELAKNIQYF.

This chain joins TRBV3-1 (or the pseudogene TRBV3-2) and TRBJ1-5; D gene ambiguous. This CDR3 has 12 amino acids. With 2 bases removed from V and 5 bases from J, the gap between germline ends came to 4 bases. Germline V gene lookup returns CDR1 LGHDT and CDR2 YNNKEL (reference sequence). The CDR3 sequence: CASSQPYQPQHF. For the CDR3, the DNA is TGTGCCAGCAGCCAACCCTATCAGCCCCAGCATTTT.

V and J are TRBV4-2 and TRBJ2-1; 9 nucleotides align to TRBD1. V shed 1 base, J shed 7 bases, and the junction held 8 bases outside the gene matches. This CDR3 is built from 16 residues. CDR1 is LGHNA, CDR2 YNFKEQ, per germline. The chain's CDR3 is CASSQAAGQGTNEQFF. The CDR3 DNA sequence: TGTGCCAGCAGCCAAGCGGCGGGACAGGGCACTAATGAGCAGTTCTTC.

The rearrangement uses TRBV4-2 and TRBJ2-5; no clear D gene. CDR3 length: 17 amino acids. Per germline, CDR1 LGHNA and CDR2 YNFKEQ. Trimming left V 4 bases short and J 1 base short, with 19 bases between. The CDR3 loop reads CASSPGWGGLSQETQYF. DNA for the CDR3: TGTGCCAGCAGCCCTGGATGGGGTGGTCTTTCCCAAGAGACCCAGTACTTC.